These 10 T cell receptor beta chains were all obtained from the same sample, sequenced in a study of blood T cell repertoires in COVID-19. This table comes from immunoSEQ multiplex PCR, and its TCRdb copy is limited to in-frame clones, with some not included. The data show some 250,000 clones, approximately 86% seen once. The sequencing sample was made of peripheral blood. These TCRs come from a woman in her twenties or thirties who had recovered from COVID-19.

The chain joins TRBV7-9 to TRBJ2-1; perhaps TRBD2 as D (5 bases). Germline values: CDR1 SEHNR, CDR2 FQNEAQ (reference sequence). Trimming removed 1 base from V and 9 bases from J, with 13 bases in between. There are 14 residues in the CDR3. This CDR3 is CASSLGRGLSEQFF. For the CDR3, the DNA is TGTGCCAGCAGCTTAGGCCGGGGATTGAGTGAGCAGTTCTTC.

V usage is TRBV5-4 and J usage is TRBJ2-1; possible D gene TRBD2, 6 bases. The V end lost 4 bases, the J end lost 8 bases, and 22 bases lay between the germline ends. The germline CDR1 and CDR2 sequences are SGHNT and YYREEE (reference sequence). CDR3 length: 16 residues. The CDR3 nucleotides are TGTGCCAGCAGCGGCGGACGAGTGGGGGGAAAGGATGAGCAGTTCTTC. Protein product: CASSGGRVGGKDEQFF.

The V and J genes are TRBV2 and TRBJ2-1; TRBD2 is a possible D gene (5 bases). Trimming shortened V by 4 bases and J by 2 bases, and 15 bases separated the two germline ends. The germline V gene has CDR1 SNHLY and CDR2 FYNNEI. This CDR3 region has 16 residues. The CDR3 region is CASSGLLGEPYNEQFF. The CDR3 DNA reads as TGTGCCAGCAGTGGACTTCTCGGGGAACCCTACAATGAGCAGTTCTTC. The whole variable domain, filled in from reference TRBV2 and TRBJ2-1, reads EPEVTQTPSHQVTQMGQEVILRCVPISNHLYFYWYRQILGQKVEFLVSFYNNEISEKSEIFDDQFSVERPDGSNFTLKIRSTKLEDSAMYFCASSGLLGEPYNEQFFGPGTRLTVL.

Written as DNA, the CDR3 is TGTGCCAGCAGCGACCGAGGGGGACAGGGATCTTACGAGCAGTACTTC. Amino acid sequence: CASSDRGGQGSYEQYF. This sequence joins TRBV7-6 and TRBJ2-7; TRBD1 agrees at 9 bases. This CDR3 spans 16 amino acids. Germline assignment: CDR1 SGHVS and CDR2 FNYEAQ. With 5 bases clipped from V and 4 bases from J, the junction kept 12 bases outside the gene matches.

The J gene is TRBJ1-3, the V gene TRBV15; maybe TRBD1 (5 bases). The germline V gene has CDR1 LNHNV and CDR2 YYDKDF (reference sequence). The CDR3 extends over 17 amino acids. The V gene lost 2 bases and the J gene lost 0 bases, with 14 bases spanning the gap. CDR3: CATSRMEGINSGNTIYF. DNA for the CDR3: TGTGCCACCAGCAGAATGGAGGGGATCAACTCTGGAAACACCATATATTTT.

The J gene is TRBJ2-2, the V gene TRBV30; TRBD1 agrees at 8 bases. V lost 1 base, J lost 6 bases, and 16 bases stayed unmatched. Germline CDR1 GTSNPN, CDR2 SVGIG (reference sequence). The CDR3 extends over 18 amino acids. The CDR3 bases are TGTGCCTGGAGTGATTCGATTTGGCAGGGGGCTATTTCCGGGGAGCTGTTTTTT. Translated, it gives CAWSDSIWQGAISGELFF.

The rearrangement uses TRBV18 and TRBJ2-5, with D possibly being TRBD2 (5 bases). The CDR3 is 13 residues long. Germline assignment: CDR1 KGHSH and CDR2 LQKENI. The V and J ends lost 3 bases and 5 bases respectively, with 10 bases between them. The CDR3 spells CASSPNPGETQYF. Here the CDR3 DNA reads TGTGCCAGCTCACCCAACCCGGGGGAGACCCAGTACTTC.

The rearrangement joins TRBV20-1 to TRBJ2-3; the D gene is possibly TRBD2 (6 bases). The CDR3 loop spans 13 amino acids. Germline assignment: CDR1 DFQATT and CDR2 SNEGSKA (reference sequence). The ends were cut back, 3 bases at V and 0 bases at J, with 7 bases in the middle. In DNA form, the CDR3 reads TGCAGTGCTAGTGGGACTAGCACAGATACGCAGTATTTT. Translation: CSASGTSTDTQYF.

The chain has TRBV9 and TRBJ1-1, with D perhaps TRBD1 (6 bases). Trimming took 0 bases from V and 0 from J, leaving 12 bases between them. Germline CDR1 and CDR2: SGDLS and YYNGEE. The CDR3 is 16 amino acids. The CDR3 nucleotides are TGTGCCAGCAGCGTAGGTTCCCAGGGGATGAACACTGAAGCTTTCTTT. Its translation is CASSVGSQGMNTEAFF.

This clone has just a few counts. This chain connects TRBV6-2 or TRBV6-3 to TRBJ1-6; 8 nucleotides line up with TRBD1. The V segment lost 6 bases and the J segment 6 bases; nucleotides outside the gene matches: 4. This CDR3 spans 14 amino acids. Germline CDR1 is MNHEY and CDR2 is SVGEGT. CDR3 nucleotides: TGTGCCAGCAGCCCACAGGGGGGTAATTCACCCCTCCACTTT. This codes for CASSPQGGNSPLHF.